A selection of T cell receptor beta chains follows, all from one sample in a study of pediatric ulcerative colitis. Using immunoSEQ multiplex PCR, the repertoire was profiled, and TCRdb retains in-frame clones only, with some absent. Among about 36,000 clones listed, roughly 73% were seen once. The sample was gut tissue. The receptors derive from a boy between 10 and 17 years old with moderate ulcerative colitis. Both conserved end residues are part of each CDR3. The D gene is left open where the match is weak. Clone size is stated in some rows and not others, as once, few, many or a class when expanded.

clone_size j_call v_call d_call cdr3_aa cdr3_nt
NA TRBJ2-7 TRBV29-1 TRBD2 CSFGERGSYGQYF TGCAGCTTTGGAGAGCGGGGATCCTACGGGCAGTACTTC
NA TRBJ1-3 TRBV5-1 NA CASSLEGQGSGNTIYF TGCGCCAGCAGCTTGGAAGGCCAGGGGTCTGGAAACACCATATATTTT
few TRBJ2-7 TRBV5-1 TRBD1 CASSPDRGRRHEQYF TGCGCCAGCAGCCCGGACAGGGGGCGCCGCCACGAGCAGTACTTC
NA TRBJ2-7 TRBV30 TRBD1 CAWEATGGLDEQYF TGTGCCTGGGAGGCAACAGGGGGGTTGGACGAGCAGTACTTC
NA TRBJ2-3 TRBV29-1 NA CSVPQGDTQYF TGCAGCGTACCACAGGGTGATACGCAGTATTTT
few TRBJ1-2 TRBV19 NA CASSRVGYGYTF TGTGCCAGTAGTAGGGTTGGCTATGGCTACACCTTC
NA TRBJ2-7 TRBV13 NA CASSRAGDHSYEQYF TGTGCCAGCAGCCGGGCCGGGGACCACTCCTACGAGCAGTACTTC
NA TRBJ2-7 TRBV4-1 NA CASSQPRDGTYEQYF TGCGCCAGCAGCCAACCTCGGGACGGAACCTACGAGCAGTACTTC
NA TRBJ2-1 TRBV19 TRBD2 CASSTPPSGTYNGQFF TGTGCCAGTAGTACCCCCCCTAGCGGGACTTACAATGGGCAGTTCTTC
NA TRBJ2-6 TRBV5-1 NA CASRGYVGGTGSGANVLTF TGCGCCAGCAGGGGCTATGTTGGCGGGACCGGCTCTGGGGCCAACGTCCTGACTTTC
few TRBJ2-7 TRBV10-1 NA CASSEFGPYEQYF TGCGCCAGCAGTGAGTTCGGGCCTTACGAGCAGTACTTC
NA TRBJ1-6 TRBV9 TRBD1 CASSATSGGDSNSPLHF TGTGCCAGCAGCGCTACTTCGGGTGGGGACAGTAATTCACCCCTCCACTTT
NA TRBJ1-1 TRBV7-2 NA CASSLGWNTEAFF TGTGCCAGCAGCTTAGGGTGGAACACTGAAGCTTTCTTT
NA TRBJ2-1 TRBV11-2 TRBD1 CASSHIQGALYNEQFF TGTGCCAGCAGCCACATACAGGGGGCGCTTTACAATGAGCAGTTCTTC
NA TRBJ2-2 TRBV7-8 NA CASRPGWGWTGELFF TGTGCCAGCAGACCCGGGTGGGGTTGGACCGGGGAGCTGTTTTTT
NA TRBJ1-2 TRBV6-4 NA CASRVAGTTGGYTF TGTGCCAGCAGGGTTGCTGGGACAACGGGGGGCTACACCTTC
NA TRBJ1-5 TRBV6-6 NA CAGGAQVGGPQHF TGTGCCGGGGGTGCACAGGTTGGTGGGCCCCAGCATTTT
NA TRBJ2-2 TRBV7-2 TRBD2 CASSQSRGLARTGELFF TGTGCCAGCAGCCAGAGTAGGGGACTAGCGAGGACCGGGGAGCTGTTTTTT
few TRBJ2-5 TRBV18 NA CASSRPTRGSETQYF TGTGCCAGCTCACGACCTACCAGGGGTTCAGAGACCCAGTACTTC
NA TRBJ1-2 TRBV6-4 NA CASSDFKTHHPLTF TGTGCCAGCAGTGACTTTAAGACCCACCACCCCCTCACCTTC
NA TRBJ2-3 TRBV10-3 TRBD2 CAITPSGGTDTQYF TGTGCCATCACCCCTAGCGGGGGCACAGATACGCAGTATTTT
NA TRBJ1-1 TRBV6-1 NA CASSEADTNTEAFF TGTGCCAGCAGTGAAGCGGACACGAACACTGAAGCTTTCTTT
NA TRBJ2-2 TRBV7-2 TRBD1 CASSPTGAVRTGELFF TGTGCCAGCAGCCCGACAGGGGCGGTTCGGACCGGGGAGCTGTTTTTT
NA TRBJ2-7 TRBV7-9 TRBD1 CASSPGGTGPYEQYF TGTGCCAGCAGCCCAGGAGGGACAGGGCCCTACGAGCAGTACTTC
NA TRBJ1-4 TRBV18 NA CASSRTTNEKLFF TGTGCCAGCTCACGCACAACTAATGAAAAACTGTTTTTT